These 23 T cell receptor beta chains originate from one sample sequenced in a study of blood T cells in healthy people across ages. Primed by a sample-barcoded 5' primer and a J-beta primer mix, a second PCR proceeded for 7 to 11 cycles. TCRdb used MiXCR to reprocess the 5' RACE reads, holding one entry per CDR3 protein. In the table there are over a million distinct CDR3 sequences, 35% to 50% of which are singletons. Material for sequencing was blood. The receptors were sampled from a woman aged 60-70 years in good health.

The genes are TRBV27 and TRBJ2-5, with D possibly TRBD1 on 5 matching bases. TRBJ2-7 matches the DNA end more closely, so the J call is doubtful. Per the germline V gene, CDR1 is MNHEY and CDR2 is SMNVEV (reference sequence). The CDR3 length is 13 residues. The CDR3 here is CASSVNSGNEQYF. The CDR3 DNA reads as TGTGCCAGCAGTGTAAACTCAGGGAACGAGCAGTACTTC.

CDR3 region: CASSLDRRSSYNEQFF. CDR3 nucleotide sequence: TGTGCCAGCAGCTTAGATAGGCGGAGCTCCTACAATGAGCAGTTCTTC. V gene TRBV7-9 combines with J gene TRBJ2-1, with unresolved D. V lost 1 base to trimming and J lost 0 bases, with 10 bases between them. CDR1 is SEHNR, CDR2 FQNEAQ, per germline (reference sequence). This CDR3 is 16 amino acids long.

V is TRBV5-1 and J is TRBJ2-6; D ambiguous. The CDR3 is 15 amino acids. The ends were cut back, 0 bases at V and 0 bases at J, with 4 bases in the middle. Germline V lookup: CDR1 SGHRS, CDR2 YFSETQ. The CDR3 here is CASSLALSGANVLTF. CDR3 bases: TGCGCCAGCAGCTTGGCCCTCTCTGGGGCCAACGTCCTGACTTTC.

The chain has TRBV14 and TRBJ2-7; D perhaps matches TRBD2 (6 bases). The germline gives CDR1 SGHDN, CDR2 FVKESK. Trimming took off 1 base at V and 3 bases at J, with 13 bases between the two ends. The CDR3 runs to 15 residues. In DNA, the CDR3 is TGTGCCAGCAGCCAAGCCCGGGGAGGAGGCTACGAGCAGTACTTC. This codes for CASSQARGGGYEQYF.

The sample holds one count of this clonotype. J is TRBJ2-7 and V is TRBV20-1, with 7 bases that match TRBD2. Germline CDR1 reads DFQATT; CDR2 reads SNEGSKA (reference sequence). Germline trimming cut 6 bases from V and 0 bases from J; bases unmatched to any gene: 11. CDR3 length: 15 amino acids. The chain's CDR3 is CSASGAERSSYEQYF. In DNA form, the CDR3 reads TGCAGTGCCAGCGGGGCGGAGAGGAGCTCCTACGAGCAGTACTTC.

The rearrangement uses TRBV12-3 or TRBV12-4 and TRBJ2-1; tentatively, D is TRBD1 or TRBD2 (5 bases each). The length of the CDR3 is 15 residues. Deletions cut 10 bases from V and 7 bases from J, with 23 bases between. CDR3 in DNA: TGTGCCACTACTCCGGGACGAGCGGATAATAATGAGCAGTTCTTC. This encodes CATTPGRADNNEQFF.

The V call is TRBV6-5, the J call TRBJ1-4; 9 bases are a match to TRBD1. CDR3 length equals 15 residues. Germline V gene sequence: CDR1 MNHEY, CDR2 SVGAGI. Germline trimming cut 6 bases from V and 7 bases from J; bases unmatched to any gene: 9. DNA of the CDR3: TGTGCCAGCAGCCTAACGGGGACAGGGAGTGAAAAACTGTTTTTT. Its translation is CASSLTGTGSEKLFF.

The CDR3 bases are TGTGCCACCAGCAGTGGACAGGGGGCTGGGGCCAACGTCCTGACTTTC. Its translation: CATSSGQGAGANVLTF. The chain employs TRBV15 and TRBJ2-6; 10 bases match TRBD1. CDR3 length: 16 amino acids. The germline V gene encodes CDR1 LNHNV and CDR2 YYDKDF (reference sequence). V shed 3 bases and J 2 bases; nucleotides not matched to a gene: 1.

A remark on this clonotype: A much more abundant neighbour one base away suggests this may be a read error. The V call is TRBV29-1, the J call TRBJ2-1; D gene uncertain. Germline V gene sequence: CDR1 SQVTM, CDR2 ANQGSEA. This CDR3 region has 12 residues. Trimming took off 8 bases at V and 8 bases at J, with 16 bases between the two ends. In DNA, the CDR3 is TGCAGCTTCCACGGATGGGTGGATGAGCAGTTCTTC. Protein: CSFHGWVDEQFF.

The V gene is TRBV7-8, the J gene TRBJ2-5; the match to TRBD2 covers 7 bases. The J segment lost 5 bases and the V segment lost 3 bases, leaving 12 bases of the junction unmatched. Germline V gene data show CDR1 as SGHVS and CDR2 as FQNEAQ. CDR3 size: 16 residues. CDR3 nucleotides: TGTGCCAGCAGCTTCATTAAGGCGGGAGTGCGCGAGACCCAGTACTTC. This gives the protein CASSFIKAGVRETQYF.

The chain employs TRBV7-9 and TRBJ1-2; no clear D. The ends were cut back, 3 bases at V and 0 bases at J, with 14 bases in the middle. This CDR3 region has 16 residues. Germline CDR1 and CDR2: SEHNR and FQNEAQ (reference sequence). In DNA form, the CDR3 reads TGTGCCAGCAGCTTCTATTTGACGCCATCTAACTATGGCTACACCTTC. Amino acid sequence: CASSFYLTPSNYGYTF.

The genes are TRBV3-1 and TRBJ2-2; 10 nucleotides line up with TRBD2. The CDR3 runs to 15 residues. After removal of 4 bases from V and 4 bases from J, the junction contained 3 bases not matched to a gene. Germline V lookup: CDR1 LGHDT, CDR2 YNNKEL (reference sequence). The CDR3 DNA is TGTGCCAGCAGCCCTAGCGGGAGTATCACCGGGGAGCTGTTTTTT. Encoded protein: CASSPSGSITGELFF.

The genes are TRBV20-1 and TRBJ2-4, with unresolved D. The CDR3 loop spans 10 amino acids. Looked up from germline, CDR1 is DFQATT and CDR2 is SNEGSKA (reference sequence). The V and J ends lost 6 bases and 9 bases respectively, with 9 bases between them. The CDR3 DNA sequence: TGCAGTGCCAAAGAGGTCATTCAGTACTTC. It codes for CSAKEVIQYF.

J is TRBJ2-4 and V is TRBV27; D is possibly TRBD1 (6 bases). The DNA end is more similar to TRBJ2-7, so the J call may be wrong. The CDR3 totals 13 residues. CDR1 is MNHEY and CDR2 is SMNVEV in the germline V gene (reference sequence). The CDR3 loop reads CASRNPQGYEQYF. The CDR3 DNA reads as TGTGCCAGCAGGAATCCACAGGGCTACGAGCAGTACTTC.

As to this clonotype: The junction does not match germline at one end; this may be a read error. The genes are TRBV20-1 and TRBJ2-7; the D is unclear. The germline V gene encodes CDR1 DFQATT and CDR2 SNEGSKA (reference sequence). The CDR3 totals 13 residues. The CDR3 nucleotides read TGCAGTGCTGGCTCTGGGAAGGTGAACGAGCTGTACTTC. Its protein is CSAGSGKVNELYF.

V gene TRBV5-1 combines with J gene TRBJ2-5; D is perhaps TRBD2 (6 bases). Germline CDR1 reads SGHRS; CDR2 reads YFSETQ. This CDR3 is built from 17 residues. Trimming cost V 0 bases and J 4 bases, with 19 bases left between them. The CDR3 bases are TGCGCCAGCAGCTTGGGGTTGACACCGCGCGGGGCAGAGACCCAGTACTTC. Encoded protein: CASSLGLTPRGAETQYF. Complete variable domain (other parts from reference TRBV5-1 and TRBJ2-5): KAGVTQTPRYLIKTRGQQVTLSCSPISGHRSVSWYQQTPGQGLQFLFEYFSETQRNKGNFPGRFSGRQFSNSRSEMNVSTLELGDSALYLCASSLGLTPRGAETQYFGPGTRLLVL.

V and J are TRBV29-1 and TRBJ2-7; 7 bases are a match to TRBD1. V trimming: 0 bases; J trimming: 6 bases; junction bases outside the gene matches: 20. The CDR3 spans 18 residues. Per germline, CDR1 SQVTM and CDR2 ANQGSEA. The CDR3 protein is CSVEDPSFMAGGPLEQYF. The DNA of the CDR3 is TGCAGCGTTGAAGATCCATCTTTTATGGCAGGGGGACCCCTCGAGCAGTACTTC.

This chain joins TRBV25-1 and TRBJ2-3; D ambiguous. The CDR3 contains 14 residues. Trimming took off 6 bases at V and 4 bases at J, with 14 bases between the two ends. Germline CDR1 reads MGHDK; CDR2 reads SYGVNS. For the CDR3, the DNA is TGTGCCAGCAGCCAAACACTAAAAGCAGATACGCAGTATTTT. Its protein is CASSQTLKADTQYF.

The CDR3 DNA sequence: TGTGCCAGCAGCGGTACCGGGACACCTTATGGCTACACCTTC. Its translation: CASSGTGTPYGYTF. The chain has TRBV9 and TRBJ1-2, with a weak D call TRBD1 (6 bases). Germline CDR1 is SGDLS and CDR2 is YYNGEE. This CDR3 is built from 14 residues. Deletions cut 3 bases from V and 5 bases from J, with 14 bases between.

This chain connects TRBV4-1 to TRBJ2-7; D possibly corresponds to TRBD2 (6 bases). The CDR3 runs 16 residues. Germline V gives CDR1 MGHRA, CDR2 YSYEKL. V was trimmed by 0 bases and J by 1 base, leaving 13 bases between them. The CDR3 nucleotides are TGCGCCAGCAGCCAAGACCCAACGGGAGAGTCCTACGAGCAGTACTTC. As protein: CASSQDPTGESYEQYF.

The CDR3 protein is CASSSGTSGTREQYF. In nucleotides, the CDR3 is TGCGCCAGCAGTTCCGGGACTAGCGGGACCAGGGAGCAGTACTTC. The chain links TRBV5-1 to TRBJ2-5, with TRBD2 identical over 13 bases. CDR3 length equals 15 residues. Germline lookup yields CDR1 SGHRS and CDR2 YFSETQ. J was trimmed by 11 bases and V by 5 bases; bases with no gene match: 12.

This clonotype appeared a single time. The CDR3 DNA follows: TGTGCCAGCACGCTGGCTAGCGGGTACAATGAGCAGTTCTTC. Its translation: CASTLASGYNEQFF. The chain combines TRBV6-6 with TRBJ2-1, with TRBD2 matching over 8 bases. Trimming removed 7 bases from V and 4 bases from J; junction bases left unmatched: 6. Germline-derived CDR1 and CDR2 are MNHNY and SVGAGI (reference sequence). The CDR3 consists of 14 residues.

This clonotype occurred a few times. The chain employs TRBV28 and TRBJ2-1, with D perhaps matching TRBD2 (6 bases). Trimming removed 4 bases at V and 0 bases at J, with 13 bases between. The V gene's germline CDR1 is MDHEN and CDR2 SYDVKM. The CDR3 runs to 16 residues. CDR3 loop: CASSSRGAGSYNEQFF. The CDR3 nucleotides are TGTGCCAGCAGTTCACGCGGGGCGGGCTCCTACAATGAGCAGTTCTTC.